This T cell receptor (beta chain) was found in a study of shared clonotypes between healthy human individuals. Regarding the study as a whole: The authors expected sequencing depth to affect clonotype sharing among donors.

This clone was picked up one time. The antigen is undetermined. Generated by immunoSEQ multiplex PCR, the TCRdb table keeps only in-frame clones and is missing some. This table has about a million clones, 65% to 75% appearing once. Germline-derived CDR1 and CDR2 are SGHKS and YYEKEE (reference sequence). V was cut by 4 bases and J by 6 bases, with 16 bases left in between. This CDR3 region has 14 residues. Division of CD4+ cells produced a CD45RA+ naive subset and a CD45RA-negative memory subset. The sequenced material came from memory CD4+ T cells sorted from blood. Subset: CD45RA-negative fraction. This TCR was sampled from a man younger than 30 in good health. The V and J genes are TRBV5-5 and TRBJ1-2; no definite D call. The CDR3 is CASSLLVGKDGYTF. As DNA, the CDR3 is TGTGCCAGCAGCCTATTGGTGGGTAAGGATGGCTACACCTTC. The entire variable domain, with the rest obtained from reference TRBV5-5 and TRBJ1-2, is as follows: DAGVTQSPTHLIKTRGQQVTLRCSPISGHKSVSWYQQVLGQGPQFIFQYYEKEERGRGNFPDRFSARQFPNYSSELNVNALLLGDSALYLCASSLLVGKDGYTFGSGTRLTVV.